This passage covers 28 T cell receptor beta chains from one sample sequenced in a study of graft-versus-host responses after intestinal transplantation. Profiled with immunoSEQ multiplex PCR; TCRdb holds only in-frame clones, not every one. This table has about 93,000 clones, roughly 93% appearing once. Their target antigens are unknown. The sample in question was unstimulated CD8+ T cells sorted from spleen or lymph node cells, obtained before intestinal transplant. These receptors all come from a human donor who received an intestinal transplant.

This chain uses TRBV2 with TRBJ2-7; weak D call: TRBD2 (6 bases). V was clipped by 2 bases and J by 2 bases, with 13 bases between them. Looked up from germline, CDR1 is SNHLY and CDR2 is FYNNEI. CDR3 length: 15 amino acids. CDR3 nucleotide sequence: TGTGCCAGCAGTGAAATCCAGGGAGGCACCTACGAGCAGTACTTC. This codes for CASSEIQGGTYEQYF.

J is TRBJ1-2 and V is TRBV27; weak D call: TRBD1 (5 bases). This CDR3 is built from 14 residues. V dropped 1 base and J dropped 4 bases, with 10 bases sitting between them. Germline-derived CDR1 and CDR2 are MNHEY and SMNVEV (reference sequence). CDR3 DNA sequence: TGTGCCAGCAGTTTATTAGGCCAGGGCTATGGCTACACCTTC. It is translated as CASSLLGQGYGYTF.

V gene TRBV30 combines with J gene TRBJ2-2; D is unclear. Germline values: CDR1 GTSNPN, CDR2 SVGIG (reference sequence). The CDR3 consists of 10 residues. V was shortened by 5 bases and J by 6 bases, with 4 bases between the two germline ends. Here the CDR3 DNA reads TGTGCCTGGTCGGCCGGGGAGCTGTTTTTT. Protein product: CAWSAGELFF. Supplemented by reference TRBV30 and TRBJ2-2, the full variable domain reads SQTIHQWPATLVQPVGSPLSLECTVEGTSNPNLYWYRQAAGRGLQLLFYSVGIGQISSEVPQNLSASRPQDRQFILSSKKLLLSDSGFYLCAWSAGELFFGEGSRLTVL.

The V and J genes are TRBV5-6 and TRBJ2-7, with no clear D. This CDR3 spans 14 amino acids. Trimming stripped 1 base from V and 0 bases from J, with 8 bases between. Germline CDR1 SGHDT, CDR2 YYEEEE. CDR3 nucleotides: TGTGCCAGCAGCTTGTCTCCGAGCTCCTACGAGCAGTACTTC. Translated: CASSLSPSSYEQYF.

This chain uses TRBV7-9 with TRBJ2-5; 14 bases match TRBD2. Losses at the gene ends were 0 bases for V and 5 bases for J; bases not matched to a gene: 5. The CDR3 consists of 17 residues. Per germline, CDR1 SEHNR and CDR2 FQNEAQ (reference sequence). Written as DNA, the CDR3 is TGTGCCAGCAGCTTAGCAGGGACTAGCGGGGGTCGGGAGACCCAGTACTTC. It is translated as CASSLAGTSGGRETQYF.

The chain carries TRBV7-9 and TRBJ2-7; D may be TRBD2 (5 bases). Germline loops: CDR1 SEHNR, CDR2 FQNEAQ (reference sequence). Deletions cut 3 bases from V and 7 bases from J, with 10 bases between. This CDR3 region has 12 residues. CDR3: CASSFTSGEQYF. The CDR3 bases are TGTGCCAGCAGCTTTACTTCGGGGGAGCAGTACTTC. The whole variable domain, filled in from reference TRBV7-9 and TRBJ2-7, reads DTGVSQNPRHKITKRGQNVTFRCDPISEHNRLYWYRQTLGQGPEFLTYFQNEAQLEKSRLLSDRFSAERPKGSFSTLEIQRTEQGDSAMYLCASSFTSGEQYFGPGTRLTVT.

J is TRBJ2-7 and V is TRBV14; the match to TRBD2 covers 8 bases. Germline V lookup: CDR1 SGHDN, CDR2 FVKESK. V trimming: 2 bases; J trimming: 3 bases; junction bases outside the gene matches: 6. The CDR3 covers 15 residues. This CDR3 is CASSQTGRGDYEQYF. In DNA form, the CDR3 reads TGTGCCAGCAGCCAAACGGGGCGGGGGGACTACGAGCAGTACTTC.

This chain connects TRBV5-1 to TRBJ1-5, with 9 bases fitting TRBD1. Trimming cost V 0 bases and J 4 bases; bases outside gene matches: 2. Germline V gene data show CDR1 as SGHRS and CDR2 as YFSETQ. The CDR3 totals 15 residues. This CDR3 is CASSLGQGGNQPQHF. DNA of the CDR3: TGCGCCAGCAGCTTGGGACAGGGGGGGAATCAGCCCCAGCATTTT. Full variable domain (rest looked up from reference TRBV5-1 and TRBJ1-5): KAGVTQTPRYLIKTRGQQVTLSCSPISGHRSVSWYQQTPGQGLQFLFEYFSETQRNKGNFPGRFSGRQFSNSRSEMNVSTLELGDSALYLCASSLGQGGNQPQHFGDGTRLSIL.

V and J are TRBV6-1 and TRBJ1-2, with 11 positions matching TRBD1. Germline assignment: CDR1 MNHNS and CDR2 SASEGT. Germline trimming cut 4 bases from V and 0 bases from J; bases unmatched to any gene: 7. The CDR3 contains 17 residues. The CDR3 is CASSAGTGGLANYGYTF. CDR3 coding DNA: TGTGCCAGCAGTGCCGGGACAGGGGGTCTAGCTAACTATGGCTACACCTTC.

This clone was recorded once. V gene TRBV11-2 combines with J gene TRBJ2-1, with a possible D match to TRBD2 (6 bases). V lost 1 base and J 10 bases, leaving 14 bases between the germline ends. This CDR3 is 14 amino acids long. Germline V gene lookup returns CDR1 SGHAT and CDR2 FQNNGV. The CDR3 loop reads CASSLVVGLAEQFF. The CDR3 DNA reads as TGTGCCAGCAGCTTAGTTGTCGGGCTAGCGGAGCAGTTCTTC.

This chain's CDR3 is CASSRDRGYGYTF. As DNA, the CDR3 is TGTGCCAGCTCACGGGACAGGGGCTATGGCTACACCTTC. This chain links TRBV18 with TRBJ1-2; TRBD1 agrees at 10 bases. Germline V CDR1 and CDR2: KGHSH, LQKENI. The CDR3 totals 13 residues. The ends lost 4 bases at V and 4 bases at J; junction bases unmatched: 0.

This clone appeared once. The chain uses TRBV19 and TRBJ1-1, with 8 bases aligning to TRBD1. The CDR3 is 14 residues long. Per germline, CDR1 LNHDA and CDR2 SQIVND (reference sequence). The ends lost 6 bases at V and 4 bases at J; junction bases unmatched: 7. The CDR3: CASRSRQGLTEAFF. CDR3 in DNA: TGTGCCAGTAGGTCTCGACAGGGGCTCACTGAAGCTTTCTTT.

This chain connects TRBV7-9 to TRBJ1-1; D possibly corresponds to TRBD1 (5 bases). This CDR3 is built from 14 residues. The ends were cut back, 6 bases at V and 8 bases at J, with 19 bases in the middle. CDR1 is SEHNR and CDR2 is FQNEAQ in the germline V gene (reference sequence). CDR3 DNA sequence: TGTGCCAGCAGTTTGCCGGGACGGGGGTTCGAAGCTTTCTTT. Amino acids: CASSLPGRGFEAFF.

The chain recombines TRBV9 with TRBJ2-3, with 11 bases identical to TRBD2. V trimming: 0 bases; J trimming: 6 bases; junction bases outside the gene matches: 12. The V gene's germline CDR1 is SGDLS and CDR2 YYNGEE. The CDR3 is 18 residues long. The chain's CDR3 is CASSVGVLAGGLIDTQYF. The DNA for the CDR3 is TGTGCCAGCAGCGTAGGGGTTCTAGCGGGGGGCCTTATTGATACGCAGTATTTT.

This clone was recorded only once. Different DNA sequences within this sample yield the same CDR3. J is TRBJ1-6 and V is TRBV5-6; the match to TRBD1 covers 8 bases. The CDR3 consists of 15 residues. Germline V lookup: CDR1 SGHDT, CDR2 YYEEEE. J lost 6 bases, V lost 2 bases, and 4 bases had no gene match. DNA of the CDR3: TGTGCCAGCAGCTTAGGACAGGGCGGTAATTCACCCCTCCACTTT. This translates into CASSLGQGGNSPLHF.

The rearrangement uses TRBV6-5 and TRBJ2-1, with D tentatively TRBD2 (5 bases). CDR1 is MNHEY, CDR2 SVGAGI, per germline. Trimming took 2 bases from V and 8 from J, leaving 7 bases between them. There are 12 residues in the CDR3. The CDR3, as DNA: TGTGCCAGCAGTTACCCGGGATATGAGCAGTTCTTC. It translates to CASSYPGYEQFF.

The CDR3 is CASSFGLGKLFF. The CDR3 region has the DNA TGTGCCAGCAGCTTCGGACTCGGAAAACTGTTTTTT. The chain is built from TRBV13 and TRBJ1-4; D is unclear. Deletions cut 3 bases from V and 10 bases from J, with 9 bases between. The length of the CDR3 is 12 residues. Germline values: CDR1 PRHDT, CDR2 FYEKMQ (reference sequence).

The chain links TRBV6-1 to TRBJ2-7; possibly TRBD1 for D (5 bases). The ends were cut back, 2 bases at V and 5 bases at J, with 10 bases in the middle. Germline V lookup: CDR1 MNHNS, CDR2 SASEGT. The CDR3 extends over 13 amino acids. CDR3 sequence (DNA): TGTGCCAGCAGTGAAAGGGGTGGCGACGAGCAGTACTTC. Its translation: CASSERGGDEQYF.

V and J are TRBV7-3 and TRBJ1-4, with D maybe TRBD1 (6 bases). Germline loops: CDR1 SGHTA, CDR2 FQGTGA. The V end was cut by 2 bases, the J end by 5 bases, with 9 bases between. The CDR3 covers 14 residues. The CDR3 loop reads CASSLAGDNEKLFF. The CDR3 nucleotides read TGTGCCAGCAGCTTAGCAGGGGACAATGAAAAACTGTTTTTT.

V usage is TRBV30 and J usage is TRBJ2-7; 8 nucleotides match TRBD1. The CDR3 extends over 13 amino acids. CDR1 and CDR2 from the germline V gene are GTSNPN and SVGIG (reference sequence). The junction had 7 bases not matched to a gene; V was cut back by 2 bases and J by 7 bases. CDR3 amino acids: CAWSPTGVGEQYF. The DNA of the CDR3 is TGTGCCTGGAGTCCGACAGGGGTCGGGGAGCAGTACTTC.

The V and J genes are TRBV27 and TRBJ2-7; 8 bases agree with TRBD1. The CDR3 length is 15 residues. From germline, CDR1 is MNHEY and CDR2 SMNVEV (reference sequence). The junction had 3 bases not matched to a gene; V was cut back by 2 bases and J by 0 bases. As DNA, the CDR3 is TGTGCCAGCAGTTTACTCGGGACAGGCTCCTACGAGCAGTACTTC. It yields the protein CASSLLGTGSYEQYF.

V is TRBV5-4 and J is TRBJ2-7; TRBD2 matches 11 bases. J lost 5 bases, V lost 5 bases, and 9 bases had no gene match. The germline V gene has CDR1 SGHNT and CDR2 YYREEE (reference sequence). This CDR3 is 15 amino acids long. The CDR3 spells CASRVAGGPMNEQYF. As DNA, the CDR3 is TGTGCCAGCAGGGTAGCGGGAGGGCCTATGAACGAGCAGTACTTC.

The V and J genes are TRBV7-2 and TRBJ2-1; D gene uncertain. Germline CDR1 SGHTA, CDR2 FQGNSA. V lost 3 bases to trimming and J lost 9 bases, with 6 bases between them. The CDR3 is 11 amino acids. CDR3 amino acids: CASSFSFEQFF. The DNA of the CDR3 is TGTGCCAGCAGCTTTTCGTTTGAGCAGTTCTTC.

The gene calls are TRBV4-3 and TRBJ1-2; D possibly corresponds to TRBD1 (5 bases). The V gene's germline CDR1 is LGHNA and CDR2 YSLEER. V was trimmed by 0 bases and J by 8 bases, leaving 13 bases between them. This CDR3 spans 14 amino acids. For the CDR3, the DNA is TGCGCCAGCAGCCAAGACAGGGTCTCGGAGGGCTACACCTTC. It codes for CASSQDRVSEGYTF.

The count of this clone is one. This chain links TRBV10-2 with TRBJ1-6, with a weak D call TRBD1 (5 bases). This CDR3 is 16 amino acids long. V dropped 6 bases and J dropped 8 bases, with 20 bases sitting between them. Germline CDR1 is WSHSY and CDR2 is SAAADI. Written as DNA, the CDR3 is TGCGCCAGCAGGCCGACCTCGGGGGGAGTGGATTCACCCCTCCACTTT. The encoded protein is CASRPTSGGVDSPLHF.

This clone was seen more than once but under ten times. The chain couples TRBV14 to TRBJ2-3; 8 positions agree with TRBD2. The V and J ends lost 9 bases and 0 bases, in that order; junction bases with no gene match: 5. The CDR3 spans 14 residues. Germline V gene sequence: CDR1 SGHDN, CDR2 FVKESK. Here the CDR3 DNA reads TGTGCCAGTACCATAGCGGGAAGCACAGATACGCAGTATTTT. Its translation is CASTIAGSTDTQYF.

The rearrangement links TRBV19 to TRBJ2-2; 8 positions agree with TRBD1. Germline V gives CDR1 LNHDA, CDR2 SQIVND (reference sequence). Losses at the gene ends were 7 bases for V and 6 bases for J; bases not matched to a gene: 4. The CDR3 contains 13 residues. For the CDR3, the DNA is TGTGCCAGTATCGAACAGGGGGCCGGGGAGCTGTTTTTT. Encoded protein: CASIEQGAGELFF.

The rearrangement links TRBV28 to TRBJ1-1; D call uncertain. Germline values: CDR1 MDHEN, CDR2 SYDVKM. This CDR3 comprises 12 residues. The V and J ends lost 6 bases and 4 bases respectively, with 9 bases between them. This chain's CDR3 is CASRRATTEAFF. Written as DNA, the CDR3 is TGTGCCAGCAGGAGGGCAACCACTGAAGCTTTCTTT.